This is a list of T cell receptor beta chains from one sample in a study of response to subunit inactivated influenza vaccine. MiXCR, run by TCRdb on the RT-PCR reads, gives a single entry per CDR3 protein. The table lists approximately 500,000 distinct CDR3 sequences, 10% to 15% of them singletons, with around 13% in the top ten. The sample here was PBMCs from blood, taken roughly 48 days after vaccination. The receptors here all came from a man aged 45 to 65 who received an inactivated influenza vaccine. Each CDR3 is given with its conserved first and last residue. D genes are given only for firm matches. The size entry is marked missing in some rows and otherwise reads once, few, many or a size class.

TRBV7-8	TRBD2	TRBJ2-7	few	TGTGCCAGCAGCTTAGCCGAGCGGGGCTACGAGCAGTACTTC	CASSLAERGYEQYF
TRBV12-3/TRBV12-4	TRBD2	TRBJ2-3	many	TGTGCCAGCAGTTCCCCCTCTTTGCGGGGGGGCAGCACGCAGTATTTT	CASSSPSLRGGSTQYF
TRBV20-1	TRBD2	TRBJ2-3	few	TGCAGTGCTAGAGACCCTAGCGGGAGGGTCTACACAGATACGCAGTATTTT	CSARDPSGRVYTDTQYF
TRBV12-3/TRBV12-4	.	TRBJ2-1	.	TGTGCCAGCAGTTTTTTCCGAGACACAGTTACTGAGCAGTTCTTC	CASSFFRDTVTEQFF
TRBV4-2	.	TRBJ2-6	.	TGTGCCAGCAGCCAGGTCACAGGGCGAGGAGATGGGGCCAACGTCCTGACTTTC	CASSQVTGRGDGANVLTF
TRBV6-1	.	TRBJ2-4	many	TGTGCCAGCAGTGAAATAGGGCTGGGGCTTATAGAGTCCAACATTCAGTACTTC	CASSEIGLGLIESNIQYF
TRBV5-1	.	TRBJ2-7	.	TGCGCCAGCAGCTTGGCCAGGTACAACGAGCAGTACTTC	CASSLARYNEQYF
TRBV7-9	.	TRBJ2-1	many	TGTGCCAGCAGCTTGCCCACGCTGAGCTCCTACAATGAGCAGTTCTTC	CASSLPTLSSYNEQFF
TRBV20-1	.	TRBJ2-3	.	TGCAGTGCTAGAGGGGGAGTGGATACGCAGTATTTT	CSARGGVDTQYF
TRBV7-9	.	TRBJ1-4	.	TGTGCCAGCAGCTCTACAGGGTTTAATGAAAAACTGTTTTTT	CASSSTGFNEKLFF
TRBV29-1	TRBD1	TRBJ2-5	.	TGCAGCGTTGAACGACGAGGACAGGAAGAGACCCAGTACTTC	CSVERRGQEETQYF
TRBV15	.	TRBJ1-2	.	TGTGCCACCAGCAGAGAGATGTTCGGGGTAACCCATGGCTACACCTTC	CATSREMFGVTHGYTF
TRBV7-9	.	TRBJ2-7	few	TGTGCCAGCGAGGGGGGTTGGAACGAGCAGTACTTC	CASEGGWNEQYF
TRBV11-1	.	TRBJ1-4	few	TGTGCCAGCAGCTCGAGAGGGAATGACAGGCATCCCGACTCGACTAATGAAAAACTGTTTTTT	CASSSRGNDRHPDSTNEKLFF
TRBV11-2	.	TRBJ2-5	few	TGTGCCAGCAGCTTTGGGGATCGAGAGACCCAGTACTTC	CASSFGDRETQYF
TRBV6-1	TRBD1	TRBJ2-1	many	TGTGCCAGCAGTGACAAGACAGGGGTTGTGTACAATGAGCAGTTCTTC	CASSDKTGVVYNEQFF
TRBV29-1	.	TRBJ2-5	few	TGCAGCGTTGTGGTGATGGGCCTGGGAGAGACCCAGTACTTC	CSVVVMGLGETQYF
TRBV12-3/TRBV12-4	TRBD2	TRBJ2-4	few	TGTGCCAGCAGTTTCAGAGCGGGGGGGCTCTTAGCCAAAAACATTCAGTACTTC	CASSFRAGGLLAKNIQYF
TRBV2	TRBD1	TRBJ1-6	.	TGTGCCAGCACCGCGGGGACAGTTAGTTCACCCCTCCACTTT	CASTAGTVSSPLHF
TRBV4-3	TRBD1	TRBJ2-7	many	TGCGCCAGCAGCCAAGATTACGGGACAGCGACCTACGAGCAGTACTTC	CASSQDYGTATYEQYF
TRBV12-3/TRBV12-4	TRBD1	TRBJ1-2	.	TGTGCCAGCAGTCCAGGGGGACAGGGAAACTATGGCTACACCTTC	CASSPGGQGNYGYTF
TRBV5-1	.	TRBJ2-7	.	TGCGCCAGCAGCGGGCTTAGCGTCGACGAGCAGTACTTC	CASSGLSVDEQYF
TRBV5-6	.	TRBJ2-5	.	TGTGCCAGCAGCTTGAGGATCCGGGGGGCACAGGAGACCCAGTACTTC	CASSLRIRGAQETQYF
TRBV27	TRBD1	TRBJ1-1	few	TGTGCCAGCAGTCTACAGGGGGCGCTGGACACTGAAGCTTTCTTT	CASSLQGALDTEAFF
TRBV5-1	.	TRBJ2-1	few	TGCGCCAGCAGCTTGGCCCCTCGGGAAGAGCAGTTCTTC	CASSLAPREEQFF
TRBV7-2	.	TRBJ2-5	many	TGTGCCAGCAGCTTAGTTCGAGTGTTTGGGGAGACCCAGTACTTC	CASSLVRVFGETQYF
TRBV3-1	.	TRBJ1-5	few	TGTGCCAGCAGCGAAGCCCCCGGGACGACCCAGCCCCAGCATTTT	CASSEAPGTTQPQHF
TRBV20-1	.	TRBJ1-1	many	TGCAGTGCCCGTTTTACTGAAGCTTTCTTT	CSARFTEAFF
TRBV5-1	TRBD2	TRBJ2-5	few	TGCGCCAGCAGTGGTGATCTCAGAGGACTAGAGGAAAAAGAGACCCAGTACTTC	CASSGDLRGLEEKETQYF
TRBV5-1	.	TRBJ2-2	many	TGCGCCAGCAGCTTTGGGGTATCGGGCACCGGGGAGCTGTTTTTT	CASSFGVSGTGELFF
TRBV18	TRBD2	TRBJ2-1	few	TGTGCCAGCTCATCGCCGACTAGCGGGGTACATGAGCAGTTCTTC	CASSSPTSGVHEQFF
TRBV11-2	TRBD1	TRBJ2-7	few	TGTGCCAGCAGCTTAGGGATTACTTGGGGGACAGGGAACTACGAGCAGTACTTC	CASSLGITWGTGNYEQYF
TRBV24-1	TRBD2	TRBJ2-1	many	TGTGCCACCAGTGATTTTGGCGGCGGGGGGGCGAGCAATGAGCAGTTCTTC	CATSDFGGGGASNEQFF
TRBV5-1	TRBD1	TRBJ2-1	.	TGCGCCAGCAGTGGCTCGTCTTGGGGGACAGGGGGTTATGAGCAGTTCTTC	CASSGSSWGTGGYEQFF
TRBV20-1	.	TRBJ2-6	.	TGCAGTGCTAGTCAGGGCGGGACTGGGGCCAACGTCCTGACTTTC	CSASQGGTGANVLTF
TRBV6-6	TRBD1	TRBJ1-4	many	TGTGCCAGCGGGACAGGGAATGAAAAACTGTTTTTT	CASGTGNEKLFF
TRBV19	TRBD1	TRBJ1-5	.	TGTGCCAGTATTGACAAACGGGACAGTAGACAGCCCCAGCATTTT	CASIDKRDSRQPQHF
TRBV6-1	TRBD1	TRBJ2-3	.	TGTGCCAGCAGTCCCCTCGGGACAGCATCCACAGATACGCAGTATTTT	CASSPLGTASTDTQYF
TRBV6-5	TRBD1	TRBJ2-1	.	TGTGCCAGCAGTTTGCGGACAGGTAGGAATGAGCAGTTCTTC	CASSLRTGRNEQFF
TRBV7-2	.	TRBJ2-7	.	TGTGCCAGCAGCTTAGCGCACGGGCTGTCCAGCTCCTACGAGCAGTACTTC	CASSLAHGLSSSYEQYF
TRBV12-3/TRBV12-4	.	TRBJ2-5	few	TGTGCCAGCAGTTGGGACTCACGAGGAGAGACCCAGTACTTC	CASSWDSRGETQYF
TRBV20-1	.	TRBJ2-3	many	TGCAGTGCTAGAGCGGGGTCGGGTGGAACGACGCAGTATTTT	CSARAGSGGTTQYF
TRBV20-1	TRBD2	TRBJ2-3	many	TGCAGTGCTAGAGATCCCCTAGCGGGATACACAGATACGCAGTATTTT	CSARDPLAGYTDTQYF
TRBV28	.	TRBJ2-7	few	TGTGCCAGCAGTTTATCCCTCTTCTACGAGCAGTACTTC	CASSLSLFYEQYF
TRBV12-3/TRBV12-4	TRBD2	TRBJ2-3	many	TGTGCCAGCAGTGCGACTAGCGGGGGTACTAGTACGCAGTATTTT	CASSATSGGTSTQYF
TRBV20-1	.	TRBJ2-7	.	TGCAGTCTCCTCAGGGATTCCTACGAGCAGTACTTC	CSLLRDSYEQYF
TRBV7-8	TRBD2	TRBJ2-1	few	TGTGCCAGCAGCTTAGCCGCGGGACTAGAATACAATGAGCAGTTCTTC	CASSLAAGLEYNEQFF
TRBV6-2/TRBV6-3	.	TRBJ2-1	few	TGTGCCAGCAGTTATTCCCTCCAGGTCCACAATGAGCAGTTCTTC	CASSYSLQVHNEQFF
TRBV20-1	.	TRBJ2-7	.	TGCAGTGCTAGCAATCAGGTAACCTACGAGCAGTACTTC	CSASNQVTYEQYF
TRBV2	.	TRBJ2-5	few	TGTGCCAGCAGGAGAGGTGCGGCTGAGACCCAGTACTTC	CASRRGAAETQYF
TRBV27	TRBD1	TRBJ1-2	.	TGTGCCAGCAGTTCAATATCCTCGACAGGGGGCGAGAAAGGCTACACCTTC	CASSSISSTGGEKGYTF
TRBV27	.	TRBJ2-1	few	TGTGCCACCGGACAGAGCGCCTACAATGAGCAGTTCTTC	CATGQSAYNEQFF
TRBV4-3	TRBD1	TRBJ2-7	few	TGCGCCAGCAGCCAAGATTTAGGACAGGGGTACGAGCAGTACTTC	CASSQDLGQGYEQYF
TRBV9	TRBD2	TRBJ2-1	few	TGTGCCAGCACCAATACTAGCGGGCAGTACAATGAGCAGTTCTTC	CASTNTSGQYNEQFF
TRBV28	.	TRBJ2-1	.	TGTGCCAGCAGTTTAGGCAGGTTGTATGAGCAGTTCTTC	CASSLGRLYEQFF
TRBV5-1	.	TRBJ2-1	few	TGCGCCAGCAACCCGGGGGGCTTCTACAATGAGCAGTTCTTC	CASNPGGFYNEQFF